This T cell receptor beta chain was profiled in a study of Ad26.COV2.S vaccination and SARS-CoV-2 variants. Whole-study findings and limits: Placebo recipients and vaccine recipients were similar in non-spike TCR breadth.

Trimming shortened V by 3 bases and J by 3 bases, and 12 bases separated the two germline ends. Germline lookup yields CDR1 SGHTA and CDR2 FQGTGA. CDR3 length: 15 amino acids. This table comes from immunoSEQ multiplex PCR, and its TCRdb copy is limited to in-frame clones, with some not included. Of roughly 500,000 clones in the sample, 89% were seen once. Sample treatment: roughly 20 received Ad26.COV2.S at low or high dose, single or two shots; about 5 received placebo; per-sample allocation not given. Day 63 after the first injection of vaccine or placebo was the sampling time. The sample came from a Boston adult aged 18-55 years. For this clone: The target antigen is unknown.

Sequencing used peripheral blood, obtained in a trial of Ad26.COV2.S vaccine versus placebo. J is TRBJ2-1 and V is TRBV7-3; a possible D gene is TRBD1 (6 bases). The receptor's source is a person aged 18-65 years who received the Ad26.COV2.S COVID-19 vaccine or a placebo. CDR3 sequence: CASSLRQAIYNEQFF. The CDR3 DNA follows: TGTGCCAGCAGCTTGCGACAGGCCATCTACAATGAGCAGTTCTTC.